This entry lists 29 T cell receptor beta chains sequenced from one sample in a study of breast tumors, draining lymph nodes, adjacent tissues. The lymph nodes were axillary draining lymph nodes from breast cancer patients. One entry per CDR3 protein, called by TCRdb with MiXCR from the multiplex PCR reads. Of roughly 80,000 distinct CDR3 sequences in the sample, approximately 19% are singletons; the top ten hold less than 3%. Material for sequencing was axillary lymph node tissue. These receptors were taken from a female donor with breast cancer. Some clones in this sample may be carry-over from other donors' samples.

As for this clonotype: Possible read error: a much larger clone is one base away. V is TRBV11-3 and J is TRBJ2-1; 9 bases line up with TRBD2. CDR3 length: 12 residues. The germline gives CDR1 SGHNT, CDR2 YENEEA. Written as DNA, the CDR3 is TGTGCCAGCTCTAGCGGGAAGGGTGAGCAGATCTTC. This translates into CASSSGKGEQIF.

Details on this clonotype: The junction departs from germline at one end; a sequencing error may be responsible. V usage is TRBV12-3 or TRBV12-4 and J usage is TRBJ2-2, with a tentative D call TRBD1 (6 bases). The CDR3 contains 15 residues. CDR3 sequence (DNA): TGTGCCGGCAGCCAAAAGCAGGGGTGGGCCGGGGAGCTGTTTTTT. It translates to CAGSQKQGWAGELFF.

Points on this clonotype: A clone one base away is much larger, so this may be a read error. The CDR3 region is CASSGGQGMGSHEQYF. The DNA of the CDR3 is TGTGCCAGCAGTGGCGGACAGGGGATGGGGAGCCACGAGCAGTACTTC. V is TRBV2 and J is TRBJ2-7, with TRBD1 matching 9 bases. This CDR3 contains 16 residues. With V trimmed by 4 bases and J by 5 bases, 12 bases remained unmatched. Germline values: CDR1 SNHLY, CDR2 FYNNEI.

On this clonotype itself: A read error is possible here, since a much larger clone lies one base away. The chain is built from TRBV11-1 and TRBJ2-3; 10 nucleotides match TRBD1. Germline values: CDR1 SGHAT, CDR2 FQDESV (reference sequence). With 5 bases clipped from V and 7 bases from J, the junction kept 6 bases outside the gene matches. The CDR3 runs to 14 residues. In DNA, the CDR3 is TGTGCCAGCAGCGACAGGGGGCGAAGAAATACGCAGTATTTT. Its translation is CASSDRGRRNTQYF.

This clonotype was seen at least ten times. The chain is built from TRBV19 and TRBJ2-3, with 9 bases lining up with TRBD1. Germline CDR1 is LNHDA and CDR2 is SQIVND (reference sequence). V was clipped by 3 bases and J by 2 bases; unmatched bases: 3. The CDR3 runs to 15 residues. The CDR3 DNA reads as TGTGCCAGTAGTATTAGGACAGGGGACACAGATACGCAGTATTTT. Residues: CASSIRTGDTDTQYF.

In this sample, this clonotype turned up many times. V gene TRBV7-2 combines with J gene TRBJ2-1; no definite D call. The germline V gene encodes CDR1 SGHTA and CDR2 FQGNSA. V lost 2 bases and J 10 bases, leaving 15 bases between the germline ends. This CDR3 contains 14 residues. In DNA form, the CDR3 reads TGTGCCAGCAGCTTATCAAGCGCGGTCTTCGAGCAGTTCTTC. It is translated as CASSLSSAVFEQFF.

For this clonotype: A read error may be the cause here, since a much bigger clone is one base away. The chain links TRBV7-2 to TRBJ1-5; D remains ambiguous. The CDR3 is 13 residues long. The V end was cut by 1 base, the J end by 6 bases, with 7 bases between. Germline-derived CDR1 and CDR2 are SGHTA and FQGNSA. CDR3 coding DNA: TGTGCCAGCAGCTTAGGCGGTTGTCAGCCCCAGCATTTT. It is translated as CASSLGGCQPQHF. The whole variable domain, remainder taken from reference TRBV7-2 and TRBJ1-5, is GAGVSQSPSNKVTEKGKDVELRCDPISGHTALYWYRQSLGQGLEFLIYFQGNSAPDKSGLPSDRFSAERTGGSVSTLTIQRTQQEDSAVYLCASSLGGCQPQHFGDGTRLSIL.

This clonotype was observed a handful of times. The chain joins TRBV3-1 to TRBJ2-7; 8 bases map to TRBD2. Germline CDR1 is LGHDT and CDR2 is YNNKEL (reference sequence). This CDR3 contains 16 residues. V lost 5 bases to trimming and J lost 0 bases; unmatched junction nucleotides: 9. CDR3 nucleotides: TGTGCCAGCAGCGCCCGGGGGGGACAACTCTCCTACGAGCAGTACTTC. Its translation: CASSARGGQLSYEQYF.

Turning to this clonotype: One base away lies a much larger clone, so this may be a sequencing read error. V and J are TRBV3-1 and TRBJ1-2; D unresolved. Deletions cut 8 bases from V and 7 bases from J, with 14 bases between. CDR3 length: 12 residues. CDR1 and CDR2 from the germline V gene are LGHDT and YNNKEL (reference sequence). The CDR3 here is CASGSRATGYTF. CDR3 bases: TGTGCCAGCGGCTCCCGGGCAACTGGCTACACCTTC.

This clonotype has a count of ten or more. The J gene is TRBJ2-2, the V gene TRBV2, with 10 bases lining up with TRBD2. Germline CDR1 reads SNHLY; CDR2 reads FYNNEI. The CDR3 has 14 residues. J gave up 7 bases and V 6 bases, and 5 bases lay outside the gene matches. The CDR3 loop is CASRAGGPSGELFF. The CDR3 DNA reads TGTGCCAGCAGAGCGGGAGGGCCTAGCGGGGAGCTGTTTTTT.

This clonotype came up a few times. The rearrangement joins TRBV5-1 to TRBJ1-2, with TRBD1 matching 7 bases. The V segment lost 4 bases and the J segment 9 bases; nucleotides outside the gene matches: 21. The CDR3 is 17 residues long. Germline loops: CDR1 SGHRS, CDR2 YFSETQ. CDR3 region: CASSPGQVRRKGYSYTF. The DNA of the CDR3 is TGCGCCAGCAGCCCCGGACAGGTACGACGGAAGGGGTATAGCTACACCTTC.

This clonotype occurred many times. V and J are TRBV24-1 and TRBJ1-2, with 9 positions matching TRBD1. Germline assignment: CDR1 KGHDR and CDR2 SFDVKD. The CDR3 contains 13 residues. V trimming: 7 bases; J trimming: 8 bases; junction bases outside the gene matches: 7. This chain's CDR3 is CATRPGQGGGYTF. CDR3 DNA: TGTGCCACCAGACCGGGACAGGGCGGAGGCTACACCTTC.

This clonotype was detected ten times or more. The rearrangement joins TRBV3-1 to TRBJ2-2; no clear D gene. The V end lost 6 bases, the J end lost 7 bases, and 9 bases lay between the germline ends. Germline CDR1 LGHDT, CDR2 YNNKEL (reference sequence). The CDR3 totals 12 residues. As DNA, the CDR3 is TGTGCCAGCAGTCACCACGGCGGGGAGCTGTTTTTT. Its translation is CASSHHGGELFF.

Many counts were recorded for this clonotype. This chain links TRBV12-3 or TRBV12-4 with TRBJ1-3; D unresolved. The CDR3 extends over 14 amino acids. Trimming cost V 7 bases and J 0 bases, with 10 bases left between them. DNA for the CDR3: TGTGCCAGCAATATCAGAGCCTCTGGAAACACCATATATTTT. Residues: CASNIRASGNTIYF.

This clonotype appeared many times. In DNA form, the CDR3 reads TGTGCCAGCAGTTCCATACTCCAAGAAATCAATTCACCCCTCCACTTT. Translating gives CASSSILQEINSPLHF. This chain uses TRBV6-1 with TRBJ1-6, with unresolved D. Germline V gives CDR1 MNHNS, CDR2 SASEGT. Trimming stripped 5 bases from V and 7 bases from J, with 18 bases between. The CDR3 contains 16 residues.

This clonotype was recorded at least ten times. V and J are TRBV7-6 and TRBJ2-3, with 7 bases matching TRBD2. Germline V gene data show CDR1 as SGHVS and CDR2 as FNYEAQ. With 3 bases clipped from V and 2 bases from J, the junction kept 5 bases outside the gene matches. The CDR3 runs 15 residues. The CDR3 DNA reads TGTGCCAGCAGCTTGGGCGGGAGAACCACAGATACGCAGTATTTT. Translated, it gives CASSLGGRTTDTQYF.

There are many counts of this clonotype. The rearrangement uses TRBV28 and TRBJ2-1; D gene unclear. Germline values: CDR1 MDHEN, CDR2 SYDVKM. The CDR3 runs to 12 residues. V gave up 3 bases and J gave up 12 bases, with 12 bases separating them. The DNA for the CDR3 is TGTGCCAGCAGTTTTCGCCCCCTTGGGCAGTTCTTC. As protein: CASSFRPLGQFF.

This clonotype was recorded many times. The V and J genes are TRBV7-3 and TRBJ1-3; D not certain. Germline V lookup: CDR1 SGHTA, CDR2 FQGTGA. V gave up 6 bases and J gave up 4 bases, with 10 bases separating them. This CDR3 contains 13 residues. The DNA of the CDR3 is TGTGCCAGCAGAGCTGCCGCCGGAAACACCATATATTTT. This codes for CASRAAAGNTIYF.

This clonotype was seen many times. V gene TRBV2 combines with J gene TRBJ1-4; D possibly corresponds to TRBD1 (5 bases). The germline gives CDR1 SNHLY, CDR2 FYNNEI. With 5 bases removed from V and 2 bases from J, the gap between germline ends came to 12 bases. The CDR3 consists of 15 residues. CDR3 protein: CASSRPGNTNEKLFF. The CDR3 DNA is TGTGCCAGCAGTAGACCAGGGAACACTAATGAAAAACTGTTTTTT.

Ten or more counts support this clonotype. Here the CDR3 reads CASLSRETPPYEQYF. In nucleotides, the CDR3 is TGTGCCAGCCTTTCCAGGGAAACCCCCCCATACGAGCAGTACTTC. The chain uses TRBV6-1 and TRBJ2-7; D might be TRBD1 (5 bases). This CDR3 comprises 15 residues. Looked up from germline, CDR1 is MNHNS and CDR2 is SASEGT. The V and J ends lost 8 bases and 4 bases respectively, with 21 bases between them.

Turning to this clonotype: Possible read error: a much larger clone is one base away. The gene calls are TRBV4-3 and TRBJ2-7, with D perhaps being TRBD1 or TRBD2 (5 bases each). From germline, CDR1 is LGHNA and CDR2 YSLEER. This CDR3 is built from 17 residues. CDR3 sequence: CASSQGTRLSDSYEQYF. CDR3 bases: TGCGCCAGCAGTCAAGGGACGAGGTTGTCAGACAGCTACGAGCAGTACTTC.

About this clonotype itself: A read error is possible here, since a much larger clone lies one base away. The J gene is TRBJ1-3, the V gene TRBV4-1; D unclear. The ends were cut back, 4 bases at V and 0 bases at J, with 13 bases in the middle. Germline-derived CDR1 and CDR2 are MGHRA and YSYEKL. This CDR3 comprises 16 residues. The CDR3 DNA follows: TGCGCCAGCAGCCGAGGTACGGGCCCCTCTGGAAACACCATATATTTT. Its translation: CASSRGTGPSGNTIYF.

This clonotype has ten or more counts. The chain employs TRBV5-6 and TRBJ1-3; a possible D gene is TRBD1 (5 bases). Germline assignment: CDR1 SGHDT and CDR2 YYEEEE. There are 14 residues in the CDR3. V was shortened by 2 bases and J by 0 bases, with 6 bases between the two germline ends. The CDR3 here is CASSFTGSGNTIYF. DNA of the CDR3: TGTGCCAGCAGCTTTACAGGCTCTGGAAACACCATATATTTT.

As to this clonotype: One end of the junction fails to match germline, which may point to a read error. The V gene is TRBV6-5, the J gene TRBJ2-1, with D unclear. The CDR3 covers 16 residues. The germline V gene encodes CDR1 MNHEY and CDR2 SVGAGI. The CDR3 spells CASSHSTAGYTHEQFF. CDR3 bases: TGTGCCAGCAGTCACTCGACGGCAGGCTATACACATGAGCAGTTCTTC.

This clonotype was detected many times. This chain uses TRBV6-6 with TRBJ2-3; the D gene is possibly TRBD2 (6 bases). V dropped 5 bases and J dropped 0 bases, with 9 bases sitting between them. Germline loops: CDR1 MNHNY, CDR2 SVGAGI (reference sequence). There are 14 residues in the CDR3. The CDR3 sequence is CASSRDFSTDTQYF. In DNA, the CDR3 is TGTGCCAGCAGTCGGGACTTTAGCACAGATACGCAGTATTTT.

This clonotype was detected a few times. The chain has TRBV4-2 and TRBJ2-2; 9 positions agree with TRBD2. Germline CDR1 reads LGHNA; CDR2 reads YNFKEQ. The CDR3 extends over 18 amino acids. After removal of 1 base from V and 4 bases from J, the junction contained 10 bases not matched to a gene. Here the CDR3 reads CASSQAYSGSLPTGELFF. In nucleotides, the CDR3 is TGTGCCAGCAGCCAAGCGTATAGCGGGAGTCTTCCCACCGGGGAGCTGTTTTTT.

This clonotype has ten or more counts. V and J are TRBV11-2 and TRBJ2-1; 11 nucleotides agree with TRBD2. J was trimmed by 8 bases and V by 4 bases; bases with no gene match: 4. Germline CDR1 SGHAT, CDR2 FQNNGV. This CDR3 comprises 14 residues. This CDR3 is CASSSSGRRDEQFF. CDR3 DNA: TGTGCCAGCAGCTCTAGCGGGAGGCGCGATGAGCAGTTCTTC.

There are many counts of this clonotype. The genes are TRBV6-4 and TRBJ2-3, with 10 positions matching TRBD2. The length of the CDR3 is 15 residues. The ends lost 4 bases at V and 4 bases at J; junction bases unmatched: 5. The germline gives CDR1 MRHNA, CDR2 SNTAGT. CDR3 region: CASSGLAGVADTQYF. CDR3 nucleotides: TGTGCCAGCAGTGGGCTAGCGGGAGTCGCAGATACGCAGTATTTT.

This clonotype was seen only a few times. V usage is TRBV6-1 and J usage is TRBJ2-5; perhaps TRBD2 as D (5 bases). Per the germline V gene, CDR1 is MNHNS and CDR2 is SASEGT. This CDR3 contains 14 residues. The V and J ends lost 7 bases and 5 bases respectively, with 17 bases between them. CDR3 region: CASNDAYAGETQYF. CDR3 DNA: TGTGCCAGCAACGACGCATACGCGGGTGAGACCCAGTACTTC.